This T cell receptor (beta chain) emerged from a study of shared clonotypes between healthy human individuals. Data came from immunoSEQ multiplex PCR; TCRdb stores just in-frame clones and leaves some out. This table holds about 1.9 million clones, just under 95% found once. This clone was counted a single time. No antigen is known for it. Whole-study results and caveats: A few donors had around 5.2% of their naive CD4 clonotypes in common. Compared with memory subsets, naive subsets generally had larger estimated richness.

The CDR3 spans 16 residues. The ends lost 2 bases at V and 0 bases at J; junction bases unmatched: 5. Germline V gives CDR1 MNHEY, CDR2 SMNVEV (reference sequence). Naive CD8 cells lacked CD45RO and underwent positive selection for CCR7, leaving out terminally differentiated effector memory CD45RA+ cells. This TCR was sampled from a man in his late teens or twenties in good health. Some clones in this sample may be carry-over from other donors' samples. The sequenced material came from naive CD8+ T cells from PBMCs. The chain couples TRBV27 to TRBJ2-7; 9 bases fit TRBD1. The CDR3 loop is CASSLTGGYSSYEQYF. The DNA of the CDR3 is TGTGCCAGCAGTTTAACAGGGGGCTACAGCTCCTACGAGCAGTACTTC.